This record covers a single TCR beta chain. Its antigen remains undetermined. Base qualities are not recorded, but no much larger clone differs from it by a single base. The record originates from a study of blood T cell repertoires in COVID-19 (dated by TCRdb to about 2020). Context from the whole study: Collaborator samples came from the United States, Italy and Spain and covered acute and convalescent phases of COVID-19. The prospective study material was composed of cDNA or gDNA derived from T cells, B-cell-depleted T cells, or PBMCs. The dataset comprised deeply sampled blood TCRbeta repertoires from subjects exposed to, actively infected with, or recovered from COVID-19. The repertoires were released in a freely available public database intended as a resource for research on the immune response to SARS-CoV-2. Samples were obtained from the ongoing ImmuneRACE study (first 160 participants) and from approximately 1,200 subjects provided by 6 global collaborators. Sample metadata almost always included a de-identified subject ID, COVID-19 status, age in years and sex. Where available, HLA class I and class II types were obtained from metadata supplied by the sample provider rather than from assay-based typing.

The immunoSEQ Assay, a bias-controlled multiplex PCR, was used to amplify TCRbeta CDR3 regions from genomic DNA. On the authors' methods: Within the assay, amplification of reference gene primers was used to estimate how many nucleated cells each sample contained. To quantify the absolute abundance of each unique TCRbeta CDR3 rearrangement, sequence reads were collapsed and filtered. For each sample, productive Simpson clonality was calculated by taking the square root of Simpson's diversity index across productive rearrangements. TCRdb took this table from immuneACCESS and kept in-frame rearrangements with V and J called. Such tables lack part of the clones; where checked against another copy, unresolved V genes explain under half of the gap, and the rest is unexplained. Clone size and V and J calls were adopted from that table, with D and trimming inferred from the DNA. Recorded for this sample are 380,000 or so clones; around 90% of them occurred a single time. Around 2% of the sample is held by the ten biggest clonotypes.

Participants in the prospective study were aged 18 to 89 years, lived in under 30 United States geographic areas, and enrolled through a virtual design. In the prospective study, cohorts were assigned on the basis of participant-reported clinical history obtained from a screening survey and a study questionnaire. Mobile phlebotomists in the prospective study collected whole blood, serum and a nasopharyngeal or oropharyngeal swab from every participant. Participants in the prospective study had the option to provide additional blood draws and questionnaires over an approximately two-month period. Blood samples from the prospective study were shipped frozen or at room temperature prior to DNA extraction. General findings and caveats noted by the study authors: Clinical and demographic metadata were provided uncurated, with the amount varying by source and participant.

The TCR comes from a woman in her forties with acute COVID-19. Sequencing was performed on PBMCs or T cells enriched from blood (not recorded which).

The bases are TGTGCCAGCAGCCAAGCGGTTAATCGGGGGAACATTCAGTACTTC. The encoded protein is CASSQAVNRGNIQYF. The chain is made from TRBV14 and TRBJ2-4; perhaps TRBD2 is the D gene, with 6 bases matching. V loses 1 base of germline sequence and J loses 7 bases, and the interval between the two ends is 14 bases. CDR1 SGHDN and CDR2 FVKESK are derived from the germline V gene. The CDR3 sequence holds 15 residues, the cysteine and phenylalanine included. The entry retains the CDR3 DNA only, 45 bases that are in frame from base 1.